Following are 15 T cell receptor beta chains from one sample sequenced in a study of T cell clonotyping in hematopoietic cell transplantation. Using immunoSEQ multiplex PCR, the repertoire was profiled, and TCRdb retains in-frame clones only, with some absent. Found here are some 9,700 clones, 95% to 97% of them singletons; the top ten hold approximately 2.4%. Source: peripheral blood mononuclear cells, taken 100 days after allogeneic stem cell transplant. These receptor sequences come from a male patient aged 60-70 years who had an allogeneic stem cell transplant from a related donor, so the T cells may come from the graft donor. Some clones in this sample may be carry-over from other donors' samples.

V gene TRBV10-3 combines with J gene TRBJ1-5, with D possibly TRBD1 on 5 matching bases. In germline, CDR1 is ENHRY, CDR2 SYGVKD. The CDR3 contains 13 residues. Trimming left V 5 bases short and J 2 bases short, with 7 bases between. DNA of the CDR3: TGTGCCATCAGTCCGGGGGGCAATCAGCCCCAGCATTTT. This encodes CAISPGGNQPQHF.

The table lists this clone with a count of one. V and J are TRBV28 and TRBJ2-2; 7 nucleotides align to TRBD2. This CDR3 is built from 14 residues. Germline V gene sequence: CDR1 MDHEN, CDR2 SYDVKM. The V segment lost 5 bases and the J segment 3 bases; nucleotides outside the gene matches: 3. CDR3 DNA: TGTGCCAGCAGTAGCGGGACCTACACCGGGGAGCTGTTTTTT. Its protein product is CASSSGTYTGELFF.

The chain recombines TRBV7-2 with TRBJ2-3; tentatively, D is TRBD2 (5 bases). The CDR3 runs 17 residues. V lost 2 bases to trimming and J lost 0 bases, with 15 bases between them. Germline CDR1 and CDR2: SGHTA and FQGNSA. The CDR3 is CASSLWLSGISTDTQYF. For the CDR3, the DNA is TGTGCCAGCAGCTTATGGTTGTCCGGGATTAGCACAGATACGCAGTATTTT.

The rearrangement links TRBV6-1 to TRBJ1-2; possible D gene TRBD1, 5 bases. The CDR3 spans 13 residues. V lost 5 bases and J 8 bases, leaving 15 bases between the germline ends. CDR1 MNHNS and CDR2 SASEGT come from the germline V gene. The CDR3 DNA reads as TGTGCCAGCAGTCGCGACAGAGAAGGGGGCTACACCTTC. Its protein is CASSRDREGGYTF.

This chain links TRBV4-1 with TRBJ2-1; no clear D. Germline CDR1 reads MGHRA; CDR2 reads YSYEKL. V was clipped by 3 bases and J by 8 bases, with 14 bases between them. The CDR3 is 14 residues long. The CDR3: CASSQKGSYDEQFF. In DNA form, the CDR3 reads TGCGCCAGCAGCCAGAAAGGGTCATACGATGAGCAGTTCTTC.

The chain recombines TRBV19 with TRBJ2-7; D gene uncertain. Germline V gives CDR1 LNHDA, CDR2 SQIVND (reference sequence). This CDR3 contains 14 residues. V lost 1 base and J 1 base, leaving 8 bases between the germline ends. Here the CDR3 DNA reads TGTGCCAGTAGTATAGTCGGACCATCCTACGAGCAGTACTTC. This sequence encodes CASSIVGPSYEQYF.

This chain uses TRBV19 with TRBJ2-7; perhaps TRBD1 as D (6 bases). V shed 6 bases and J shed 2 bases, with 14 bases lying between them. Germline V gives CDR1 LNHDA, CDR2 SQIVND (reference sequence). There are 14 residues in the CDR3. CDR3 coding DNA: TGTGCCAGTAGCAACAACAGGGAAACCTACGAGCAGTACTTC. Translating it yields CASSNNRETYEQYF.

The rearrangement uses TRBV4-3 and TRBJ1-1; 7 bases map to TRBD1. CDR3 length equals 15 residues. V shed 5 bases, J shed 4 bases, and the junction held 10 bases outside the gene matches. CDR1 and CDR2 from the germline V gene are LGHNA and YSLEER. The DNA of the CDR3 is TGCGCCAGCAGCTCTCATGCAGGGGGGTTCACTGAAGCTTTCTTT. It codes for CASSSHAGGFTEAFF.

In its sample, this clone was seen a few times. This chain joins TRBV11-2 and TRBJ1-1; 10 bases align to TRBD1. With V trimmed by 4 bases and J by 0 bases, 2 bases remained unmatched. The CDR3 is made up of 15 amino acids. Looked up from germline, CDR1 is SGHAT and CDR2 is FQNNGV. CDR3 region: CASSSGQGVNTEAFF. DNA for the CDR3: TGTGCCAGCAGCTCCGGACAGGGGGTGAACACTGAAGCTTTCTTT. The variable domain in full, completed from reference TRBV11-2 and TRBJ1-1, reads EAGVAQSPRYKIIEKRQSVAFWCNPISGHATLYWYQQILGQGPKLLIQFQNNGVVDDSQLPKDRFSAERLKGVDSTLKIQPAKLEDSAVYLCASSSGQGVNTEAFFGQGTRLTVV.

This chain links TRBV19 with TRBJ1-2; D perhaps matches TRBD1 (5 bases). This CDR3 region has 16 residues. Trimming left V 3 bases short and J 3 bases short, with 17 bases between. Per germline, CDR1 LNHDA and CDR2 SQIVND (reference sequence). This chain's CDR3 is CASSMPLGGIYYGYTF. For the CDR3, the DNA is TGTGCCAGTAGTATGCCTCTGGGGGGGATATACTATGGCTACACCTTC.

J is TRBJ1-3 and V is TRBV30; maybe TRBD1 (5 bases). The germline V gene has CDR1 GTSNPN and CDR2 SVGIG (reference sequence). The CDR3 consists of 13 residues. V lost 1 base and J 2 bases, leaving 6 bases between the germline ends. The CDR3 spells CAWSGGPGNTIYF. The CDR3 nucleotides are TGTGCCTGGAGTGGGGGACCTGGAAACACCATATATTTT.

There are a few counts of this clone. The CDR3 spells CASSPGQISPLHF. DNA of the CDR3: TGTGCCAGCAGCCCAGGACAGATTTCACCCCTCCACTTT. The chain combines TRBV5-4 with TRBJ1-6; TRBD1 might be the D (6 bases). Trimming left V 4 bases short and J 9 bases short, with 11 bases between. The CDR3 length is 13 residues. The germline gives CDR1 SGHNT, CDR2 YYREEE (reference sequence).

The chain has TRBV4-1 and TRBJ2-3, with 9 bases identical to TRBD2. CDR1 is MGHRA, CDR2 YSYEKL, per germline. The CDR3 loop spans 19 amino acids. Trimming at V came to 3 bases and at J to 2 bases, leaving 15 bases not matched to a gene. The CDR3, as DNA: TGCGCCAGCAGCCACCGGACTTTAGCGGGGGCCGGTCCCACAGATACGCAGTATTTT. Amino acids: CASSHRTLAGAGPTDTQYF.

The J gene is TRBJ1-5, the V gene TRBV2; TRBD1 is a possible D gene (6 bases). The V end was cut by 4 bases, the J end by 4 bases, with 8 bases between. The CDR3 totals 13 residues. Germline V gives CDR1 SNHLY, CDR2 FYNNEI. The CDR3 DNA sequence: TGTGCCAGCAGTGGACAGGCTAATCAGCCCCAGCATTTT. The encoded protein is CASSGQANQPQHF.

V and J are TRBV7-8 and TRBJ1-1; 10 bases are a match to TRBD1. The V gene end was trimmed by 1 base and the J gene end by 10 bases; junction bases not matched to a gene: 0. The CDR3 has 12 residues. Germline V gene lookup returns CDR1 SGHVS and CDR2 FQNEAQ. CDR3 in DNA: TGTGCCAGCAGCTTAGGGACAGGGGGAGCTTTCTTT. As protein: CASSLGTGGAFF.